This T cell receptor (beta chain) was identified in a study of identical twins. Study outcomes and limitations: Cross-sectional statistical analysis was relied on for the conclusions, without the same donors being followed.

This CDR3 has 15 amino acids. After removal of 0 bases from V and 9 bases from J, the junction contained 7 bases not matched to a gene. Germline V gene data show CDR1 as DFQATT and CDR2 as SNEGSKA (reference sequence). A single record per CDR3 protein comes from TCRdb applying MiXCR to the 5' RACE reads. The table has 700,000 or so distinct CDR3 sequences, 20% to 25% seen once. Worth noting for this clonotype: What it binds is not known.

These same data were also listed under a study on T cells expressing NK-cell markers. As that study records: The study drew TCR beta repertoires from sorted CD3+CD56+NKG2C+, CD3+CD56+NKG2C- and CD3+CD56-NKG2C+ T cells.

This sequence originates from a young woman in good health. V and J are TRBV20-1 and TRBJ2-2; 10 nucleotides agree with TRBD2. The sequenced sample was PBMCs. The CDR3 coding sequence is TGCAGTGCTAGAGATCCGGCTAGCGGGAGCAGGGAGCTGTTTTTT. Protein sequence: CSARDPASGSRELFF.